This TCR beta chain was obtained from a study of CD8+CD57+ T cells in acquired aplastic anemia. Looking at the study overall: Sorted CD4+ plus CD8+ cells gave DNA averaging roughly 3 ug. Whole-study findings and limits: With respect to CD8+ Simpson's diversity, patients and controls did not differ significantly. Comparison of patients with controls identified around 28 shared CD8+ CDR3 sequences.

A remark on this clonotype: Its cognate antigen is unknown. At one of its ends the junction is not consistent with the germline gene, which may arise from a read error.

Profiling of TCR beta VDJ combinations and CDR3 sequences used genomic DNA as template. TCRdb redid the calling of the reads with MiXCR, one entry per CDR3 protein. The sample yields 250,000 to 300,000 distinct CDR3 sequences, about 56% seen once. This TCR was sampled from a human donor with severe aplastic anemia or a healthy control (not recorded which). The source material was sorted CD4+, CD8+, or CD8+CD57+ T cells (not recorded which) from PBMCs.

CDR3 sequence (DNA): TGTGCCAGCAGCTCGACTACCAATGAAGAACTGTTTTTT. Translated, it gives CASSSTTNEELFF. V and J are TRBV7-2 and TRBJ1-4; D remains ambiguous. CDR1 SGHTA and CDR2 FQGNSA come from the germline V gene. CDR3 size: 13 residues.